The 26 T cell receptor beta chains listed next were all sequenced from one sample in a study of identifying expanded T cells in peripheral blood. TCRdb keeps only in-frame clones here, not all; method: immunoSEQ multiplex PCR. The table shows some 81,000 clones, with roughly 81% occurring only once. What was sequenced was blood. The receptor set was obtained from a person aged 18 to 69 in good health.

Here the CDR3 reads CASSPGTSASYYEQYF. CDR3 DNA: TGTGCCAGCAGCCCGGGGACTAGCGCCTCGTACTACGAGCAGTACTTC. The rearrangement joins TRBV5-4 to TRBJ2-7; 10 bases fit TRBD2. The ends lost 4 bases at V and 3 bases at J; junction bases unmatched: 10. CDR3 length: 16 residues. Germline V lookup: CDR1 SGHNT, CDR2 YYREEE (reference sequence).

The CDR3 region is CASRDRVKTDTQYF. CDR3 sequence (DNA): TGTGCCAGCAGAGACAGGGTAAAAACAGATACGCAGTATTTT. The chain couples TRBV2 to TRBJ2-3; 7 bases agree with TRBD1. CDR1 is SNHLY and CDR2 is FYNNEI in the germline V gene. The length of the CDR3 is 14 residues. With V trimmed by 6 bases and J by 3 bases, 6 bases remained unmatched.

The rearrangement uses TRBV5-5 and TRBJ2-1; D is ambiguous. The CDR3 has 14 amino acids. Germline CDR1 SGHKS, CDR2 YYEKEE (reference sequence). Deletions cut 1 base from V and 5 bases from J, with 10 bases between. CDR3 sequence (DNA): TGTGCCAGCAGCTTGCATCTGGGGAACAATGAGCAGTTCTTC. Translating gives CASSLHLGNNEQFF.

This chain joins TRBV5-1 and TRBJ2-7; tentative D call: TRBD2 (5 bases). The CDR3 is 13 amino acids. CDR1 SGHRS and CDR2 YFSETQ come from the germline V gene. V lost 2 bases, J lost 4 bases, and 10 bases lay in between. The CDR3 DNA reads as TGCGCCAGCAGCTTAACGGGGTATTACGAGCAGTACTTC. It is translated as CASSLTGYYEQYF.

The rearrangement joins TRBV18 to TRBJ1-2; 9 bases align to TRBD1. The CDR3 is 11 residues long. The J segment lost 14 bases and the V segment lost 2 bases, leaving 3 bases of the junction unmatched. The germline V gene encodes CDR1 KGHSH and CDR2 LQKENI. The CDR3 DNA reads TGTGCCAGCTCACCAGCCGGGACAGGGACCTTC. Protein sequence: CASSPAGTGTF.

This chain links TRBV6-5 with TRBJ1-4, with D possibly being TRBD1 (5 bases). CDR3 length: 15 residues. CDR1 is MNHEY and CDR2 is SVGAGI in the germline V gene. V was trimmed by 2 bases and J by 1 base, leaving 8 bases between them. CDR3 DNA: TGTGCCAGCAGTTACGCCAGGGTAACTAATGAAAAACTGTTTTTT. Translation gives CASSYARVTNEKLFF.

The rearrangement joins TRBV27 to TRBJ1-4, with D possibly being TRBD1 (6 bases). The V gene lost 5 bases and the J gene lost 7 bases, with 20 bases spanning the gap. This CDR3 contains 16 residues. The germline V gene has CDR1 MNHEY and CDR2 SMNVEV (reference sequence). This chain's CDR3 is CASSRMGAGVSEKLFF. The CDR3 nucleotides are TGTGCCAGCAGTCGGATGGGGGCGGGGGTTAGTGAAAAACTGTTTTTT.

Here the CDR3 DNA reads TGCGCCAGCAGCTTGGGCGCTAGCGAGGAGACCCAGTACTTC. Encoded protein: CASSLGASEETQYF. V and J are TRBV5-1 and TRBJ2-5, with a possible D match to TRBD2 (6 bases). The CDR3 extends over 14 amino acids. V shed 0 bases and J shed 5 bases, with 11 bases lying between them. CDR1 SGHRS and CDR2 YFSETQ come from the germline V gene.

The V call is TRBV7-2, the J call TRBJ1-1, with D hard to call. Trimming stripped 0 bases from V and 4 bases from J, with 9 bases between. Germline V lookup: CDR1 SGHTA, CDR2 FQGNSA. This CDR3 region has 14 residues. The CDR3, as DNA: TGTGCCAGCAGCTTAGCGCTGAGGAGCACTGAAGCTTTCTTT. The encoded protein is CASSLALRSTEAFF. Drawing the rest from reference TRBV7-2 and TRBJ1-1, the complete variable domain is GAGVSQSPSNKVTEKGKDVELRCDPISGHTALYWYRQSLGQGLEFLIYFQGNSAPDKSGLPSDRFSAERTGGSVSTLTIQRTQQEDSAVYLCASSLALRSTEAFFGQGTRLTVV.

This clone came up once. This chain links TRBV21-1 with TRBJ2-3; the table's D call, TRBD1, has no DNA check behind it. TRBV21-1 is tagged as a pseudogene. This CDR3 region has 17 residues. This CDR3 reads CASSKAGGTGSTDTQYF. The CDR3 DNA is TGTGCCAGCAGCAAAGCCGGAGGGACAGGGTCCACAGATACGCAGTATTTT.

The chain joins TRBV29-1 to TRBJ2-3; D unresolved. The germline V gene encodes CDR1 SQVTM and CDR2 ANQGSEA. The ends were cut back, 2 bases at V and 4 bases at J, with 16 bases in the middle. CDR3 length: 15 residues. In DNA, the CDR3 is TGCAGCGTTGAACCCCAGTTCGGAGCACCAGATACGCAGTATTTT. This gives the protein CSVEPQFGAPDTQYF.

The chain has TRBV9 and TRBJ2-1, with 8 bases aligning to TRBD1. The CDR3 is 19 residues long. V was clipped by 4 bases and J by 4 bases; unmatched bases: 19. The germline gives CDR1 SGDLS, CDR2 YYNGEE. CDR3 coding DNA: TGTGCCAGCAGCCCACAACCCGGGACAGGAGGGAAGCATTACAATGAGCAGTTCTTC. Protein product: CASSPQPGTGGKHYNEQFF.

This chain links TRBV11-2 with TRBJ2-1; TRBD2 aligns across 9 bases. Germline loops: CDR1 SGHAT, CDR2 FQNNGV. J gave up 6 bases and V 4 bases, and 7 bases lay outside the gene matches. CDR3 length: 15 amino acids. The CDR3 bases are TGTGCCAGCAGCTCGAGCGGGGGGTCTTCCAATGAGCAGTTCTTC. Amino acids: CASSSSGGSSNEQFF. Filled out from reference TRBV11-2 and TRBJ2-1, the complete variable domain reads EAGVAQSPRYKIIEKRQSVAFWCNPISGHATLYWYQQILGQGPKLLIQFQNNGVVDDSQLPKDRFSAERLKGVDSTLKIQPAKLEDSAVYLCASSSSGGSSNEQFFGPGTRLTVL.

The genes are TRBV11-1 and TRBJ2-3, with D possibly TRBD1 on 6 matching bases. The CDR3 has 12 amino acids. The V gene's germline CDR1 is SGHAT and CDR2 FQDESV (reference sequence). V dropped 6 bases and J dropped 2 bases, with 6 bases sitting between them. The CDR3 sequence is CASRGATDTQYF. The CDR3 DNA reads as TGTGCCAGCAGGGGGGCCACAGATACGCAGTATTTT.

V is TRBV7-8 and J is TRBJ1-3, with a possible D match to TRBD1 (5 bases). The CDR3 contains 17 residues. Per germline, CDR1 SGHVS and CDR2 FQNEAQ. Trimming removed 1 base at V and 2 bases at J, with 15 bases between. The CDR3 loop is CASSLGRGEIAGNTIYF. Here the CDR3 DNA reads TGTGCCAGCAGCTTAGGCCGAGGGGAAATCGCTGGAAACACCATATATTTT.

The rearrangement joins TRBV6-5 to TRBJ2-7; unclear D gene. V shed 0 bases and J shed 3 bases, with 6 bases lying between them. The CDR3 is made up of 13 amino acids. Germline CDR1 is MNHEY and CDR2 is SVGAGI. DNA of the CDR3: TGTGCCAGCAGTTACTCAGAGGACTACGAGCAGTACTTC. Translating gives CASSYSEDYEQYF.

The chain carries TRBV9 and TRBJ2-5; the D gene could be TRBD1 or TRBD2 (6 bases each). Germline V gene data show CDR1 as SGDLS and CDR2 as YYNGEE. V was pared by 4 bases and J by 3 bases, with 13 bases between. The CDR3 sequence is 14 residues long. CDR3 in DNA: TGTGCCAGCAGCTCCTCCGGGGGCGAAGAGACCCAGTACTTC. Translation: CASSSSGGEETQYF.

V gene TRBV28 combines with J gene TRBJ2-3; unclear D gene. The germline V gene has CDR1 MDHEN and CDR2 SYDVKM. The CDR3 runs to 16 residues. Trimming took off 4 bases at V and 1 base at J, with 15 bases between the two ends. CDR3 sequence reads: CASSYYGLLGTDTQYF. The CDR3 coding sequence is TGTGCCAGCAGTTACTATGGGTTGCTGGGCACAGATACGCAGTATTTT. The full variable domain, in which reference TRBV28 and TRBJ2-3 provide the parts outside the CDR3, is DVKVTQSSRYLVKRTGEKVFLECVQDMDHENMFWYRQDPGLGLRLIYFSYDVKMKEKGDIPEGYSVSREKKERFSLILESASTNQTSMYLCASSYYGLLGTDTQYFGPGTRLTVL.

This chain uses TRBV7-9 with TRBJ2-3; TRBD1 might be the D (5 bases). Germline V gives CDR1 SEHNR, CDR2 FQNEAQ (reference sequence). This CDR3 region has 14 residues. The V gene lost 10 bases and the J gene lost 0 bases, with 14 bases spanning the gap. CDR3 protein: CATTAGISTDTQYF. CDR3 in DNA: TGTGCCACCACGGCAGGGATTAGCACAGATACGCAGTATTTT.

This clone came up a few times. The rearrangement joins TRBV9 to TRBJ1-2; 8 bases match TRBD1. Germline CDR1 and CDR2: SGDLS and YYNGEE. The CDR3 sequence is 14 residues long. V shed 5 bases and J 4 bases; nucleotides not matched to a gene: 7. For the CDR3, the DNA is TGTGCCAGCAGTTCTACAGGGGGGAGCTATGGCTACACCTTC. This gives the protein CASSSTGGSYGYTF.

This clone was counted a single time. This rearrangement joins TRBV13 to TRBJ1-6, with D perhaps TRBD1 (5 bases). The CDR3 is 16 residues long. Deletions cut 1 base from V and 3 bases from J, with 10 bases between. Germline V lookup: CDR1 PRHDT, CDR2 FYEKMQ (reference sequence). The CDR3, as DNA: TGTGCCAGCAGCTTAGAGGGACGGGGCTATAATTCACCCCTCCACTTT. Its translation: CASSLEGRGYNSPLHF.

The chain links TRBV7-8 to TRBJ2-5; D gene unclear. With 5 bases removed from V and 5 bases from J, the gap between germline ends came to 6 bases. The germline CDR1 and CDR2 sequences are SGHVS and FQNEAQ. The CDR3 sequence is 11 residues long. CDR3 nucleotide sequence: TGTGCCAGCAGCATAAAGGAGACCCAGTACTTC. It encodes CASSIKETQYF.

The V and J genes are TRBV10-3 and TRBJ2-5; no firm D call. Germline CDR1 ENHRY, CDR2 SYGVKD. This CDR3 is 13 amino acids long. V dropped 3 bases and J dropped 2 bases, with 7 bases sitting between them. The CDR3: CAISDGIQETQYF. DNA for the CDR3: TGTGCCATCAGTGATGGGATACAAGAGACCCAGTACTTC.

This sequence joins TRBV29-1 and TRBJ1-2; possible D gene TRBD1, 6 bases. Germline values: CDR1 SQVTM, CDR2 ANQGSEA. CDR3 length equals 16 residues. V shed 6 bases and J shed 0 bases, with 20 bases lying between them. The CDR3 spells CSVGGASAKANYGYTF. The CDR3 nucleotides are TGCAGCGTCGGGGGGGCCTCGGCTAAAGCTAACTATGGCTACACCTTC.

J is TRBJ1-2 and V is TRBV6-5; the match to TRBD1 covers 7 bases. The trim removed 7 bases at V and 5 bases at J, leaving 4 bases unmatched. This CDR3 has 12 residues. Germline CDR1 is MNHEY and CDR2 is SVGAGI. CDR3 protein: CASIQGTYGYTF. The CDR3 DNA sequence: TGTGCCAGCATACAGGGGACATATGGCTACACCTTC.

With regard to this clone: The germline gene is not matched at one end of the junction; a read error may be the cause. The V and J genes are TRBV7-7 and TRBJ2-5; possible D gene TRBD2, 5 bases. This CDR3 contains 13 residues. The germline CDR1 and CDR2 sequences are SSHAT and FNYEAQ (reference sequence). CDR3 bases: TGTGCTAGCAGCTTAGGAGGAGTCAAGGAGCAGTACTTC. It specifies CASSLGGVKEQYF.